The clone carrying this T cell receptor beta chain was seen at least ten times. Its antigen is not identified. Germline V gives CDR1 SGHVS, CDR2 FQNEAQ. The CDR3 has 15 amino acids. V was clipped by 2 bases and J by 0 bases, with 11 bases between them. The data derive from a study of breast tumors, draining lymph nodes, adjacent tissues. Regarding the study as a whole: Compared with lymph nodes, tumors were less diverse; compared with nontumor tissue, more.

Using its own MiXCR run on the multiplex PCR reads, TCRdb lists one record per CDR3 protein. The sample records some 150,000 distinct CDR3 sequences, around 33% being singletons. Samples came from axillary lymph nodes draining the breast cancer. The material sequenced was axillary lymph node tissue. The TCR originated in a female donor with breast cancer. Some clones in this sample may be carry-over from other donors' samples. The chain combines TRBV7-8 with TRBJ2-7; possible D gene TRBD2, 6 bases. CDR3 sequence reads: CASSLQGGHSYEQYF. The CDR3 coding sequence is TGTGCCAGCAGCTTACAGGGAGGCCACTCCTACGAGCAGTACTTC.